A single sample is the source of the 12 T cell receptor beta chains below, sequenced in a study of technical replicates of blood from a few donors. Sequenced by immunoSEQ multiplex PCR; TCRdb stores in-frame clones only, minus some. This table has 64,000 or so clones, approximately 97% appearing once. Sequenced sample: T cells isolated from PBMCs. The source of these receptors is a human donor in good health.

This clone was observed once. The rearrangement uses TRBV29-1 and TRBJ2-3; 9 bases match TRBD2. The trim removed 4 bases at V and 2 bases at J, leaving 7 bases unmatched. The CDR3 consists of 15 residues. CDR1 and CDR2 (germline): SQVTM, ANQGSEA. CDR3 DNA sequence: TGCAGCGTTGGGGGCGGGGGGGCAACCACAGATACGCAGTATTTT. It codes for CSVGGGGATTDTQYF.

The V call is TRBV5-1, the J call TRBJ2-2; perhaps TRBD2 as D (6 bases). The CDR3 length is 16 residues. The V and J ends lost 2 bases and 3 bases respectively, with 14 bases between them. Germline V gene sequence: CDR1 SGHRS, CDR2 YFSETQ. The CDR3: CASSFSDWGDTGELFF. CDR3 DNA sequence: TGCGCCAGCAGCTTTTCGGACTGGGGGGACACCGGGGAGCTGTTTTTT.

This chain connects TRBV7-6 to TRBJ2-7; 7 nucleotides match TRBD1. Germline assignment: CDR1 SGHVS and CDR2 FNYEAQ. V dropped 4 bases and J dropped 4; count of bases not matched to a gene: 4. The CDR3 sequence is 13 residues long. CDR3 region: CASSSQDRYEQYF. The CDR3 DNA sequence: TGTGCCAGCAGCTCCCAGGACAGGTACGAGCAGTACTTC. Supplemented by reference TRBV7-6 and TRBJ2-7, the full variable domain reads GAGVSQSPRYKVTKRGQDVALRCDPISGHVSLYWYRQALGQGPEFLTYFNYEAQQDKSGLPNDRFSAERPEGSISTLTIQRTEQRDSAMYRCASSSQDRYEQYFGPGTRLTVT.

The chain combines TRBV18 with TRBJ2-7, with 10 bases identical to TRBD2. V dropped 0 bases and J dropped 2; count of bases not matched to a gene: 4. Germline-derived CDR1 and CDR2 are KGHSH and LQKENI. The CDR3 consists of 16 residues. CDR3 nucleotides: TGTGCCAGCTCACCACCCACTAGCGGGAAGACCTACGAGCAGTACTTC. Its translation: CASSPPTSGKTYEQYF.

The V and J genes are TRBV30 and TRBJ1-6, with 9 bases lining up with TRBD1. Germline V gene data show CDR1 as GTSNPN and CDR2 as SVGIG (reference sequence). V shed 4 bases, J shed 8 bases, and the junction held 3 bases outside the gene matches. The CDR3 length is 13 residues. The CDR3: CAWMGQGDSPLHF. The CDR3 DNA is TGTGCCTGGATGGGACAGGGCGATTCACCCCTCCACTTT.

The chain links TRBV6-5 to TRBJ2-7, with D perhaps matching TRBD1 (6 bases). Per germline, CDR1 MNHEY and CDR2 SVGAGI. The CDR3 consists of 14 residues. V was clipped by 4 bases and J by 2 bases, with 12 bases between them. The CDR3 reads CASSLKTGPYEQYF. The CDR3 bases are TGTGCCAGCAGTTTAAAGACAGGACCCTACGAGCAGTACTTC.

J is TRBJ1-1 and V is TRBV29-1, with 7 bases lining up with TRBD1. CDR3 size: 17 residues. Germline V gene data show CDR1 as SQVTM and CDR2 as ANQGSEA. Trimming at V came to 0 bases and at J to 5 bases, leaving 15 bases not matched to a gene. The CDR3, as DNA: TGCAGCGTTGAAGATCGTGGGCGCAGGGGGACTGGGACTGAAGCTTTCTTT. Its protein is CSVEDRGRRGTGTEAFF.

V gene TRBV5-1 combines with J gene TRBJ2-5; D gene ambiguous. The CDR3 length is 13 residues. Between the trimmed V and J ends, which lost 5 bases and 2 bases, there was a span of 10 bases. Looked up from germline, CDR1 is SGHRS and CDR2 is YFSETQ. The CDR3 DNA reads as TGCGCCAGCAGTCGTTTTGAGCAAGAGACCCAGTACTTC. As protein: CASSRFEQETQYF.

This chain uses TRBV6-5 with TRBJ1-2, with TRBD1 as a possible D gene (5 bases). This CDR3 is 15 amino acids long. Trimming shortened V by 3 bases and J by 6 bases, and 17 bases separated the two germline ends. Per the germline V gene, CDR1 is MNHEY and CDR2 is SVGAGI. CDR3 sequence reads: CASSYWGGGINGYTF. The CDR3 DNA sequence: TGTGCCAGCAGTTATTGGGGGGGAGGTATCAATGGCTACACCTTC.

The rearrangement links TRBV28 to TRBJ1-2; D possibly corresponds to TRBD1 (5 bases). Germline values: CDR1 MDHEN, CDR2 SYDVKM. The CDR3 runs to 13 residues. V was trimmed by 2 bases and J by 8 bases, leaving 12 bases between them. The CDR3 is CASSLRGGYGYTF. Written as DNA, the CDR3 is TGTGCCAGCAGTTTACGGGGGGGATACGGCTACACCTTC.

This chain connects TRBV28 to TRBJ2-2, with D possibly TRBD1 on 5 matching bases. The V end was cut by 3 bases, the J end by 0 bases, with 8 bases between. The germline V gene has CDR1 MDHEN and CDR2 SYDVKM. The CDR3 consists of 15 residues. The CDR3 nucleotides read TGTGCCAGCAGTTTGGACACCGCGAACACCGGGGAGCTGTTTTTT. Amino acids: CASSLDTANTGELFF.

This clone was counted a single time. The chain carries TRBV30 and TRBJ2-6; D not resolved. Germline CDR1 is GTSNPN and CDR2 is SVGIG (reference sequence). The CDR3 totals 13 residues. Trimming removed 4 bases from V and 3 bases from J, with 7 bases in between. Here the CDR3 reads CAWTYFGANVLTF. CDR3 nucleotide sequence: TGTGCCTGGACTTACTTTGGGGCCAACGTCCTGACTTTC.